This T cell receptor (beta chain) was recorded in a study of spatial heterogeneity in lung cancer. At the level of the study: The study observed each unique TCR and UMI combination more than ten times on average in raw reads. Study results and caveats: At resection, ubiquitous expanded tumor TCRs appeared in blood more than at follow-up.

V lost 0 bases, J lost 2 bases, and 12 bases lay in between. The length of the CDR3 is 16 residues. Germline assignment: CDR1 KGHSH and CDR2 LQKENI. Every individual TCR cDNA molecule carried its own unique molecular identifier, which allowed correction of PCR and sequencing errors. TCRdb re-analysed the 5' RACE reads in MiXCR, keeping a single row per CDR3 protein. The repertoire holds thousands of distinct CDR3 sequences, with more than 25% as singletons. The time point denotes: sample taken at primary tumor resection. Unsorted tumor, nontumor lung tissue or cryopreserved PBMC supplied the whole RNA. The roughly 66 donors had untreated early-stage non-small cell lung cancer. Comments on this clonotype: Antigen: not known.

The material sequenced was PBMCs, taken at surgery. V usage is TRBV18 and J usage is TRBJ2-3; D remains ambiguous. The TCR comes from a male donor with early-stage non-small cell lung cancer. The CDR3 bases are TGTGCCAGCTCACCACCGCATTTGTCCTACACAGATACGCAGTATTTT. Translation gives CASSPPHLSYTDTQYF.